Below are 22 T cell receptor beta chains sequenced from a single sample in a study of spatial heterogeneity in lung cancer. TCRdb passed the 5' RACE reads through MiXCR, listing each CDR3 protein once. In the table there are 25,000 or so distinct CDR3 sequences, around 5% of which are singletons. As for time point: sample taken at primary tumor resection. The sample here was PBMCs, taken at surgery. The receptor source for this set is a male donor with early-stage non-small cell lung cancer.

This clonotype appeared many times. This chain joins TRBV28 and TRBJ1-1, with D tentatively TRBD1 (5 bases). From germline, CDR1 is MDHEN and CDR2 SYDVKM. The V end was cut by 5 bases, the J end by 6 bases, with 13 bases between. This CDR3 has 13 amino acids. For the CDR3, the DNA is TGTGCCAGCAGTAGGCGACAGCGCGCTGAAGCTTTCTTT. This codes for CASSRRQRAEAFF.

This clonotype was found many times. The rearrangement joins TRBV28 to TRBJ2-3; TRBD1 matches at 12 bases. V trimming: 8 bases; J trimming: 5 bases; junction bases outside the gene matches: 11. The germline CDR1 and CDR2 sequences are MDHEN and SYDVKM. This CDR3 contains 16 residues. This CDR3 reads CASGVPGQGARDTQYF. CDR3 nucleotide sequence: TGTGCCAGCGGGGTTCCGGGACAGGGGGCGAGAGATACGCAGTATTTT.

This CDR3 is CASSLRSATNEKLFF. CDR3 sequence (DNA): TGTGCCAGCTCACTGAGGTCCGCAACTAATGAAAAACTGTTTTTT. This chain connects TRBV18 to TRBJ1-4; the D is unclear. This CDR3 has 15 residues. CDR1 KGHSH and CDR2 LQKENI come from the germline V gene. V lost 4 bases and J 0 bases, leaving 9 bases between the germline ends.

This clonotype occurred many times. V usage is TRBV7-7 and J usage is TRBJ2-7, with 7 positions matching TRBD2. Per the germline V gene, CDR1 is SSHAT and CDR2 is FNYEAQ (reference sequence). CDR3 size: 12 residues. This CDR3 is CASGPQYGEQYF. CDR3 in DNA: TGTGCTAGCGGGCCCCAGTACGGAGAGCAGTACTTC.

This clonotype was picked up many times. The chain carries TRBV12-3 or TRBV12-4 and TRBJ2-1; D call uncertain. Trimming removed 6 bases at V and 5 bases at J, with 14 bases between. The CDR3 covers 14 residues. The CDR3 sequence: CASSPSLLNNEQFF. The CDR3 DNA reads as TGTGCCAGCAGCCCCTCTCTACTAAACAATGAGCAGTTCTTC.

The sample holds many counts of this clonotype. The chain employs TRBV6-5 and TRBJ2-6; TRBD1 is a possible D gene (5 bases). The germline CDR1 and CDR2 sequences are MNHEY and SVGAGI. The germline V and J ends were trimmed by 5 bases and 0 bases, with 14 bases remaining between them. This CDR3 has 17 residues. DNA of the CDR3: TGTGCCAGCAGTGTCCGTCCCACAGGCTCTGGGGCCAACGTCCTGACTTTC. It is translated as CASSVRPTGSGANVLTF.

This clonotype was observed at least ten times. The chain is built from TRBV19 and TRBJ2-6, with D possibly TRBD2 on 6 matching bases. The CDR3 totals 17 residues. V lost 9 bases to trimming and J lost 2 bases, with 20 bases between them. Germline CDR1 and CDR2: LNHDA and SQIVND (reference sequence). CDR3 DNA sequence: TGTGCCAGCCTCCCTTGGGGGGAAGGGACTGGGGCCAACGTCCTGACTTTC. It codes for CASLPWGEGTGANVLTF.

This clonotype has a count of ten or more. The rearrangement links TRBV29-1 to TRBJ1-1, with 8 positions matching TRBD1. V gave up 5 bases and J gave up 0 bases; unmatched junction bases: 2. The CDR3 contains 13 residues. The germline V gene encodes CDR1 SQVTM and CDR2 ANQGSEA. The CDR3 DNA follows: TGCAGCGTTAAGGGACAGGTGAACACTGAAGCTTTCTTT. This gives the protein CSVKGQVNTEAFF.

This clonotype was found many times. The rearrangement joins TRBV12-3 or TRBV12-4 to TRBJ2-1, with D uncertain. V lost 3 bases and J 5 bases, leaving 14 bases between the germline ends. CDR3 length equals 15 residues. As DNA, the CDR3 is TGTGCCAGCAGTTTCCTTTCGTCGGCAAACAATGAGCAGTTCTTC. Protein product: CASSFLSSANNEQFF.

This clonotype was seen repeatedly, ten times or more. The J gene is TRBJ2-7, the V gene TRBV11-2; D may match TRBD1 or TRBD2 (5 bases each). V was trimmed by 6 bases and J by 3 bases, leaving 9 bases between them. Per germline, CDR1 SGHAT and CDR2 FQNNGV. The CDR3 runs to 12 residues. The CDR3 sequence is CASRLRGYEQYF. The DNA for the CDR3 is TGTGCCAGCAGACTGAGGGGCTACGAGCAGTACTTC.

This clonotype was seen repeatedly, ten times or more. V gene TRBV27 combines with J gene TRBJ2-7, with D tentatively TRBD2 (6 bases). Germline V gives CDR1 MNHEY, CDR2 SMNVEV (reference sequence). The CDR3 covers 13 residues. V lost 3 bases and J lost 5, with 11 bases in between. CDR3 amino acids: CASSFLAGHEQYF. In DNA form, the CDR3 reads TGTGCCAGCAGTTTTCTGGCGGGACACGAGCAGTACTTC.

This clonotype counts as medium-sized. The chain employs TRBV27 and TRBJ2-1, with a tentative D call TRBD1 (5 bases). The germline CDR1 and CDR2 sequences are MNHEY and SMNVEV (reference sequence). The V end was cut by 2 bases, the J end by 6 bases, with 11 bases between. The length of the CDR3 is 14 residues. The CDR3 loop reads CASSLESGINEQFF. Written as DNA, the CDR3 is TGTGCCAGCAGTTTAGAGTCAGGGATCAATGAGCAGTTCTTC.

This clonotype showed up many times. The chain couples TRBV30 to TRBJ1-2, with 9 positions matching TRBD1. The germline gives CDR1 GTSNPN, CDR2 SVGIG (reference sequence). With 3 bases clipped from V and 8 bases from J, the junction kept 7 bases outside the gene matches. The CDR3 contains 13 residues. The CDR3 nucleotides read TGTGCCTGGAGCGCCGGGACAGGGCGCGGCTACACCTTC. It codes for CAWSAGTGRGYTF.

This clonotype turned up a few times. The J gene is TRBJ1-1, the V gene TRBV6-1, with 8 bases identical to TRBD1. V gave up 5 bases and J gave up 2 bases; unmatched junction bases: 7. CDR3 length: 15 residues. Germline assignment: CDR1 MNHNS and CDR2 SASEGT. In DNA, the CDR3 is TGTGCCAGCAGTCCAGCGACAGGGGCTAACACTGAAGCTTTCTTT. Encoded protein: CASSPATGANTEAFF.

In its sample, this clonotype was seen many times. V gene TRBV29-1 combines with J gene TRBJ1-5; no clear D gene. This CDR3 spans 13 amino acids. Germline CDR1 reads SQVTM; CDR2 reads ANQGSEA. The V gene lost 4 bases and the J gene lost 3 bases, with 10 bases spanning the gap. CDR3 amino acids: CSVGEGDNQPQHF. DNA of the CDR3: TGCAGCGTTGGGGAGGGTGACAATCAGCCCCAGCATTTT.

This clonotype appeared many times. The chain couples TRBV19 to TRBJ2-7; no definite D call. This CDR3 region has 13 residues. Trimming removed 9 bases from V and 2 bases from J, with 14 bases in between. CDR1 and CDR2 from the germline V gene are LNHDA and SQIVND (reference sequence). This CDR3 is CASAEGGTYEQYF. The CDR3 coding sequence is TGTGCCAGCGCCGAAGGCGGAACCTACGAGCAGTACTTC.

This clonotype was counted at least ten times. The chain couples TRBV10-3 to TRBJ1-1; 9 bases are a match to TRBD1. Germline trimming cut 4 bases from V and 6 bases from J; bases unmatched to any gene: 6. CDR3 size: 14 residues. Germline V gene lookup returns CDR1 ENHRY and CDR2 SYGVKD. In DNA, the CDR3 is TGTGCCATCAGTGTCCAGGGACAGGGCGCTGAAGCTTTCTTT. Its translation is CAISVQGQGAEAFF.

Many counts were recorded for this clonotype. The J gene is TRBJ2-7, the V gene TRBV10-3, with a weak D call TRBD1 (6 bases). Trimming shortened V by 4 bases and J by 2 bases, and 12 bases separated the two germline ends. This CDR3 comprises 14 residues. The germline V gene encodes CDR1 ENHRY and CDR2 SYGVKD. As DNA, the CDR3 is TGTGCCATCAGTGCCGGACAGCAGGCCTACGAGCAGTACTTC. Protein: CAISAGQQAYEQYF.

This clonotype showed up many times. The J gene is TRBJ2-3, the V gene TRBV6-5; the D gene is possibly TRBD2 (6 bases). Trimming took off 5 bases at V and 3 bases at J, with 18 bases between the two ends. The V gene's germline CDR1 is MNHEY and CDR2 SVGAGI. CDR3 length: 16 amino acids. The chain's CDR3 is CASSPVEGASTDTQYF. The CDR3 DNA sequence: TGTGCCAGCAGTCCCGTGGAGGGCGCCTCGACAGATACGCAGTATTTT.

This clonotype was counted at least ten times. V usage is TRBV5-6 and J usage is TRBJ2-1; no clear D. Deletions cut 0 bases from V and 2 bases from J, with 9 bases between. Germline CDR1 SGHDT, CDR2 YYEEEE. CDR3 size: 15 residues. The CDR3 coding sequence is TGTGCCAGCAGCTTGGGGGCGATAACCTACAATGAGCAGTTCTTC. Translating it yields CASSLGAITYNEQFF. Using reference TRBV5-6 and TRBJ2-1 for the parts outside the CDR3, the full variable domain is DAGVTQSPTHLIKTRGQQVTLRCSPKSGHDTVSWYQQALGQGPQFIFQYYEEEERQRGNFPDRFSGHQFPNYSSELNVNALLLGDSALYLCASSLGAITYNEQFFGPGTRLTVL.

This clonotype is medium-sized by share. The chain recombines TRBV5-4 with TRBJ2-1, with TRBD2 matching 14 bases. There are 15 residues in the CDR3. V was clipped by 4 bases and J by 11 bases; unmatched bases: 8. Germline V gene lookup returns CDR1 SGHNT and CDR2 YYREEE (reference sequence). The CDR3 loop is CASSIRLAGGEKQFF. The CDR3 bases are TGTGCCAGCAGCATCCGACTAGCGGGAGGGGAGAAGCAGTTCTTC.

Note on this clonotype: The CDR3 ends on some other residue instead of the conserved phenylalanine or tryptophan, so this is likely a read error. The CDR3 sequence: CASSFSKRGGGEQYI. The CDR3 DNA is TGTGCCAGCAGCTTCAGTAAGCGGGGGGGTGGCGAGCAGTACATC. The chain has TRBV11-2 and TRBJ2-7; TRBD2 matches at 10 bases. With 3 bases clipped from V and 6 bases from J, the junction kept 8 bases outside the gene matches. There are 15 residues in the CDR3. The germline V gene has CDR1 SGHAT and CDR2 FQNNGV.